Described below is a single T cell receptor (beta chain) sequence and its context. Only a few counts were recorded for this clonotype. This clone's antigen is unknown. Base qualities are not provided; no much larger clone lies one nucleotide away. The data derive from a study of T cell repertoires in cytomegalovirus infection (dated by TCRdb to about 2019). Context from the whole study: Alongside well-studied HLA-B-restricted epitopes, the peptide stimulations were aimed at recently identified HLA-C-restricted CMV epitopes, whose presentation resists viral immunomodulation. Because public TCR beta signatures pointed to carriage of CMV infection together with the matching HLA type, the HLA type of each donor mattered for the analysis.

This specimen's treatment or condition label, per the study, means: in vitro stimulation with specific CMV peptide epitopes to enrich CMV-specific T cells. TCRdb records Illumina HiSeq 1500 as the sequencer. The public reads were quality trimmed at Q25 with fastp and then assembled into clones with MiXCR by TCRdb, keeping productive beta chains. Records with the same CDR3 protein are collapsed into one entry carrying the most frequent genes and DNA. The sample profile shows fewer than 1,000,000 distinct CDR3 sequences; around 32% of them were found once. The ten biggest clones cover 13% of the sample. Study-level results and caveats: The ex vivo response was dominated by HLA-C-restricted CMV-specific TCR beta clonotypes, and the single most frequent clonotype in two of eight donors was supplied by these HLA-C-restricted clonotypes. In both this cohort and an independent cohort of some 370 donors, the cumulative frequency of public TCR beta family members distinguished carriers of CMV infection plus the relevant HLA type.

Trimming at the junction amounts to 6 bases on V and 1 base on J, and the germline ends lie 24 bases apart. Reading from cysteine to phenylalanine, the CDR3 counts 18 amino acids. Of the read, only the CDR3 DNA is kept; its 54 bases are in frame from base 1. The sample in question was cultured CD8+ T cells from PBMCs, obtained from culture after CMV antigen stimulation. The sequence derives from a human donor in good health (CMV status not recorded). Some clones in this sample may be carry-over from other donors' samples. This sequence uses TRBV12-3 or TRBV12-4 and TRBJ1-1, with no confidently assigned D gene. The sequence in DNA is TGTGCCAGCAGATCCCAGGCACACCGAACTATCAAGAACACTGAAGCTTTCTTT. Its amino acids are CASRSQAHRTIKNTEAFF.